This passage covers 20 T cell receptor beta chains from one sample sequenced in a study of metastatic and nonmetastatic thyroid tumors. Thyroid surgery was performed in patients who had received no treatment beforehand. TCRdb re-clonotyped the PCR reads through MiXCR. The sample consists of tens of thousands of clones, roughly 24% of them appearing once. Sequencing used tumor tissue. These receptor sequences come from a female donor with papillary thyroid cancer or a benign thyroid nodule (not recorded which). Some clones in this sample may be carry-over from other donors' samples.

This clone was picked up a small number of times. The V call is TRBV6-1, the J call TRBJ2-7; TRBD2 might be the D (6 bases). Trimming stripped 7 bases from V and 0 bases from J, with 19 bases between. CDR1 MNHNS and CDR2 SASEGT come from the germline V gene. The CDR3 spans 16 residues. CDR3 region: CASMDRGRPSSYEQYF. For the CDR3, the DNA is TGTGCCAGCATGGATAGAGGGAGGCCAAGCTCCTACGAGCAGTACTTC.

This clone was found many times. The V gene is TRBV6-2 or TRBV6-3, the J gene TRBJ1-4; D unclear. The length of the CDR3 is 19 residues. Deletions cut 2 bases from V and 10 bases from J, with 29 bases between. Germline V gene lookup returns CDR1 MNHEY and CDR2 SVGEGT. CDR3 bases: TGTGCCAGCAGTTACGAACAGCATGCTCAAAGCGCAGTATTCCGAAAACTGTTTTTT. This translates into CASSYEQHAQSAVFRKLFF.

This clone has at least ten counts. In the same sample, other DNA sequences code for this CDR3. The V gene is TRBV11-2, the J gene TRBJ2-1, with D unclear. CDR1 is SGHAT and CDR2 is FQNNGV in the germline V gene. V shed 3 bases and J shed 4 bases, with 10 bases lying between them. This CDR3 has 14 amino acids. The CDR3: CASSFTTAYNEQFF. CDR3 nucleotides: TGTGCCAGCAGCTTCACGACTGCGTACAATGAGCAGTTCTTC.

This clone was counted many times. One junction end disagrees with the germline gene, perhaps due to a read error. The chain employs TRBV7-7 and TRBJ1-1; D unresolved. There are 13 residues in the CDR3. CDR1 and CDR2 (germline): SSHAT, FNYEAQ (reference sequence). The CDR3 DNA is TGTGCTAGCAGCCTCCACGGGGACACTGAAGCTTTCTTT. Translated, it gives CASSLHGDTEAFF.

For this clone: One junction end disagrees with the germline gene, perhaps due to a read error. The same CDR3 arises from other DNA sequences in this sample as well. The rearrangement uses TRBV11-1 and TRBJ1-2; D is perhaps TRBD1 (5 bases). This CDR3 is 17 amino acids long. The V gene's germline CDR1 is SGHAT and CDR2 FQDESV (reference sequence). In DNA form, the CDR3 reads TGTGCCAGCAGCTCTCCCAACGCGTACCAGGGAAACTATGGCTGCACTTTC. As protein: CASSSPNAYQGNYGCTF.

DNA of the CDR3: TGTGCCAGCAGCGCCTGGGGACAGGAGGAGGAGACCCAGTACTTC. As protein: CASSAWGQEEETQYF. V and J are TRBV9 and TRBJ2-5; 8 positions agree with TRBD1. The CDR3 totals 15 residues. Trimming removed 3 bases from V and 5 bases from J; junction bases left unmatched: 9. CDR1 SGDLS and CDR2 YYNGEE come from the germline V gene.

The chain recombines TRBV28 with TRBJ2-2; D uncertain. The CDR3 runs to 13 residues. The V end was cut by 6 bases, the J end by 5 bases, with 10 bases between. Germline loops: CDR1 MDHEN, CDR2 SYDVKM. This CDR3 reads CASSVPWTGELFF. Here the CDR3 DNA reads TGTGCCAGCAGCGTTCCGTGGACCGGGGAGCTGTTTTTT.

The rearrangement joins TRBV20-1 to TRBJ2-2, with TRBD2 matching over 12 bases. Germline CDR1 DFQATT, CDR2 SNEGSKA (reference sequence). The CDR3 runs to 16 residues. The junction had 2 bases not matched to a gene; V was cut back by 0 bases and J by 3 bases. The CDR3 nucleotides are TGCAGTGCTAGAGATGCTAGCGGGAGGGACACCGGGGAGCTGTTTTTT. It specifies CSARDASGRDTGELFF.

This clone is labeled as medium-sized (0.01 to 0.1%). The V and J genes are TRBV20-1 and TRBJ1-2; 7 nucleotides match TRBD1. The CDR3 contains 13 residues. The germline V gene has CDR1 DFQATT and CDR2 SNEGSKA (reference sequence). Losses at the gene ends were 6 bases for V and 8 bases for J; bases not matched to a gene: 12. CDR3 nucleotide sequence: TGCAGTGCCATCCCGTCAGGGGGTTGGGGCTACACCTTC. Protein: CSAIPSGGWGYTF.

This clone was picked up many times. The gene calls are TRBV20-1 and TRBJ2-1, with 7 positions matching TRBD2. The CDR3 runs to 14 residues. The germline gives CDR1 DFQATT, CDR2 SNEGSKA (reference sequence). The ends lost 6 bases at V and 8 bases at J; junction bases unmatched: 13. The CDR3 sequence is CSALSGIGNDEQFF. For the CDR3, the DNA is TGCAGTGCCTTGAGCGGGATAGGGAACGATGAGCAGTTCTTC.

This sequence joins TRBV6-2 or TRBV6-3 and TRBJ2-6, with D possibly being TRBD1 (7 bases). Germline values: CDR1 MNHEY, CDR2 SVGEGT. V was shortened by 0 bases and J by 0 bases, with 15 bases between the two germline ends. The CDR3 consists of 19 residues. The CDR3 reads CASSYSASGGFSGANVLTF. For the CDR3, the DNA is TGTGCCAGCAGTTACTCGGCCTCAGGGGGGTTCTCTGGGGCCAACGTCCTGACTTTC.

This clone is judged medium-sized. This chain links TRBV2 with TRBJ2-6; tentatively, D is TRBD2 (5 bases). This CDR3 is 15 amino acids long. V was pared by 8 bases and J by 0 bases, with 11 bases between. Germline CDR1 reads SNHLY; CDR2 reads FYNNEI. This CDR3 reads CASDKGVSGANVLTF. The CDR3 region has the DNA TGTGCCAGCGACAAGGGAGTCTCTGGGGCCAACGTCCTGACTTTC.

This clone is labeled as medium-sized. The chain joins TRBV5-1 to TRBJ1-3, with D unclear. The V end lost 2 bases, the J end lost 8 bases, and 11 bases lay between the germline ends. The CDR3 contains 13 residues. CDR1 and CDR2 from the germline V gene are SGHRS and YFSETQ. In DNA form, the CDR3 reads TGCGCCAGCAGCTTCCGGACGGGAGACACCATATATTTT. Its translation: CASSFRTGDTIYF. The full variable domain, in which reference TRBV5-1 and TRBJ1-3 provide the parts outside the CDR3, is KAGVTQTPRYLIKTRGQQVTLSCSPISGHRSVSWYQQTPGQGLQFLFEYFSETQRNKGNFPGRFSGRQFSNSRSEMNVSTLELGDSALYLCASSFRTGDTIYFGEGSWLTVV.

This clone turned up a few times. The chain carries TRBV28 and TRBJ2-5; D is possibly TRBD1 (6 bases). This CDR3 has 17 amino acids. The germline V gene encodes CDR1 MDHEN and CDR2 SYDVKM. V lost 5 bases and J lost 1, with 20 bases in between. In nucleotides, the CDR3 is TGTGCCAGCAGTACCACGGGAAAGGGCAGGGGCCAAGAGACCCAGTACTTC. Residues: CASSTTGKGRGQETQYF.

This clone has at least ten counts. The V call is TRBV27, the J call TRBJ2-3, with 8 bases that match TRBD2. The germline gives CDR1 MNHEY, CDR2 SMNVEV (reference sequence). Germline trimming cut 6 bases from V and 0 bases from J; bases unmatched to any gene: 5. The CDR3 is made up of 15 amino acids. The CDR3 nucleotides are TGTGCCAGCAGCAGAGCGGGAGTTAGCACAGATACGCAGTATTTT. This codes for CASSRAGVSTDTQYF.

By share of the sample, this clone is medium-sized (0.01 to 0.1%). This chain joins TRBV6-1 and TRBJ1-2, with no clear D. Trimming removed 6 bases from V and 3 bases from J, with 11 bases in between. From germline, CDR1 is MNHNS and CDR2 SASEGT. The CDR3 extends over 13 amino acids. Here the CDR3 reads CASREGSDYGYTF. The CDR3 region has the DNA TGTGCCAGCAGGGAGGGAAGCGACTATGGCTACACCTTC.

The V and J genes are TRBV20-1 and TRBJ2-1; D may match TRBD1 or TRBD2 (5 bases each). This CDR3 is 15 amino acids long. CDR1 and CDR2 from the germline V gene are DFQATT and SNEGSKA (reference sequence). V lost 3 bases and J lost 10, with 22 bases in between. The CDR3 spells CSARAPGTLPVEQFF. CDR3 nucleotides: TGCAGTGCTAGGGCCCCTGGGACCCTCCCAGTCGAGCAGTTCTTC.

This clone was detected only a few times. The chain couples TRBV28 to TRBJ1-2, with 7 nucleotides matching TRBD1. Per germline, CDR1 MDHEN and CDR2 SYDVKM. The ends lost 4 bases at V and 4 bases at J; junction bases unmatched: 6. The CDR3 is 14 amino acids. CDR3 nucleotide sequence: TGTGCCAGCAGTTCTCACTCAGGGGGCTATGGCTACACCTTC. Translating gives CASSSHSGGYGYTF.

The chain has TRBV11-2 and TRBJ1-1; 10 bases agree with TRBD1. The V segment lost 5 bases and the J segment 3 bases; nucleotides outside the gene matches: 3. The CDR3 consists of 14 residues. Germline V gives CDR1 SGHAT, CDR2 FQNNGV. The CDR3: CASSQTGGYTEAFF. CDR3 coding DNA: TGTGCCAGCAGCCAGACAGGGGGCTACACTGAAGCTTTCTTT.

This clone was seen at least ten times. V and J are TRBV7-2 and TRBJ2-7; possibly TRBD1 for D (5 bases). Germline V gene sequence: CDR1 SGHTA, CDR2 FQGNSA. This CDR3 spans 13 amino acids. The V and J ends lost 0 bases and 6 bases respectively, with 9 bases between them. The CDR3 loop reads CASSLAGAPEQYF. The CDR3 DNA follows: TGTGCCAGCAGCTTAGCAGGGGCCCCCGAGCAGTACTTC.